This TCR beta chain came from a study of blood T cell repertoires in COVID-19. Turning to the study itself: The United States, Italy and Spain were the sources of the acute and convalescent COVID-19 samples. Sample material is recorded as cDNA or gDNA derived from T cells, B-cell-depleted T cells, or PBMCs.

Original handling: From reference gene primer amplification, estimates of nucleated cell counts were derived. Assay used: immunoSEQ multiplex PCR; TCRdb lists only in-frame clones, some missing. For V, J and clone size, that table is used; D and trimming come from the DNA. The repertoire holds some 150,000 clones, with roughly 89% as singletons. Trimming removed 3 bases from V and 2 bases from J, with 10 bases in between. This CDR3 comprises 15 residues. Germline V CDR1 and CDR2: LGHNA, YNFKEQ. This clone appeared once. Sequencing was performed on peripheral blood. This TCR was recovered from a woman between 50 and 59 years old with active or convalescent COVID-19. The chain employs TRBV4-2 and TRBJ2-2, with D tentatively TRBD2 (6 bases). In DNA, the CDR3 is TGTGCCAGCAGCCACCGGGACTCTAACACCGGGGAGCTGTTTTTT. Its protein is CASSHRDSNTGELFF.